These 26 T cell receptor beta chains share one sample of origin, sequenced in a study of blood T cell repertoires in COVID-19. Data came from immunoSEQ multiplex PCR; TCRdb stores just in-frame clones and leaves some out. The sample yields about 190,000 clones, approximately 91% seen once. Sequenced: peripheral blood. The receptors were gathered from a man in his forties or fifties with acute or convalescent COVID-19.

This clone came up once. CDR3 in amino acids: CASSLVKNTEAFF. The CDR3 coding sequence is TGTGCCAGCAGCTTGGTAAAGAACACTGAAGCTTTCTTT. The rearrangement links TRBV5-4 to TRBJ1-1; D is ambiguous. V was trimmed by 0 bases and J by 1 base, leaving 4 bases between them. Germline V gene lookup returns CDR1 SGHNT and CDR2 YYREEE (reference sequence). This CDR3 has 13 amino acids.

V gene TRBV6-5 combines with J gene TRBJ1-1; unclear D gene. Germline CDR1 and CDR2: MNHEY and SVGAGI. The CDR3 covers 13 residues. The V and J ends lost 10 bases and 3 bases respectively, with 15 bases between them. CDR3 amino acids: CATKGGVYTEAFF. DNA of the CDR3: TGTGCCACAAAGGGAGGTGTTTACACTGAAGCTTTCTTT.

The rearrangement joins TRBV19 to TRBJ2-6, with D perhaps TRBD1 (5 bases). Looked up from germline, CDR1 is LNHDA and CDR2 is SQIVND (reference sequence). Trimming cost V 7 bases and J 2 bases, with 12 bases left between them. The CDR3 runs 15 residues. The CDR3 sequence is CASIGVVAGANVLTF. The CDR3 DNA follows: TGTGCCAGTATAGGGGTGGTTGCTGGGGCCAACGTCCTGACTTTC.

The chain links TRBV9 to TRBJ1-3; D is possibly TRBD1 (5 bases). CDR3 size: 17 residues. Trimming left V 5 bases short and J 0 bases short, with 18 bases between. CDR1 is SGDLS, CDR2 YYNGEE, per germline. The CDR3 region is CASSPRRVSSSGNTIYF. The CDR3 DNA reads TGTGCCAGCAGTCCCCGCAGGGTTTCTTCCTCTGGAAACACCATATATTTT.

CDR3 DNA sequence: TGTGCCAGTAGTGTAGGGTCCTCCGGGCAGGGGACTGAAGCTTTCTTT. Encoded protein: CASSVGSSGQGTEAFF. The chain employs TRBV19 and TRBJ1-1, with a possible D match to TRBD1 (6 bases). The CDR3 loop spans 16 amino acids. V lost 5 bases, J lost 5 bases, and 21 bases lay in between. The germline CDR1 and CDR2 sequences are LNHDA and SQIVND (reference sequence).

This chain links TRBV4-3 with TRBJ1-3; D is uncertain. Trimming left V 0 bases short and J 0 bases short, with 6 bases between. The CDR3 totals 15 residues. Germline values: CDR1 LGHNA, CDR2 YSLEER. The CDR3 sequence is CASSQEENSGNTIYF. CDR3 DNA: TGCGCCAGCAGCCAAGAAGAGAACTCTGGAAACACCATATATTTT.

The gene calls are TRBV6-1 and TRBJ2-3; 9 positions match TRBD2. Trimming at V came to 4 bases and at J to 4 bases, leaving 12 bases not matched to a gene. The CDR3 is 17 residues long. Germline values: CDR1 MNHNS, CDR2 SASEGT. The CDR3 coding sequence is TGTGCCAGCAGTGGGTTAGCGGGGGCCTCCCCCGCAGATACGCAGTATTTT. Its protein product is CASSGLAGASPADTQYF.

The CDR3 spells CASSAYSSGNTIYF. CDR3 nucleotides: TGTGCCAGCAGCGCCTACAGCTCTGGAAACACCATATATTTT. The V gene is TRBV5-4, the J gene TRBJ1-3; D is undetermined. From germline, CDR1 is SGHNT and CDR2 YYREEE (reference sequence). This CDR3 spans 14 amino acids. Trimming stripped 4 bases from V and 0 bases from J, with 8 bases between.

The V and J genes are TRBV27 and TRBJ2-3, with D possibly matching TRBD1 (6 bases). V was clipped by 1 base and J by 1 base, with 12 bases between them. The germline V gene encodes CDR1 MNHEY and CDR2 SMNVEV (reference sequence). The CDR3 has 16 amino acids. The DNA of the CDR3 is TGTGCCAGCAGTTTATTGGGGACATACCGCACAGATACGCAGTATTTT. Its protein product is CASSLLGTYRTDTQYF.

This clone was observed a few times. CDR3 sequence: CASSRTGSGNTIYF. CDR3 bases: TGTGCCAGCAGCCGTACAGGCTCTGGAAACACCATATATTTT. The genes are TRBV7-9 and TRBJ1-3; tentative D call: TRBD1 (5 bases). Trimming removed 5 bases at V and 0 bases at J, with 8 bases between. Looked up from germline, CDR1 is SEHNR and CDR2 is FQNEAQ (reference sequence). The CDR3 has 14 amino acids. Using reference TRBV7-9 and TRBJ1-3 for the parts outside the CDR3, the full variable domain is DTGVSQNPRHKITKRGQNVTFRCDPISEHNRLYWYRQTLGQGPEFLTYFQNEAQLEKSRLLSDRFSAERPKGSFSTLEIQRTEQGDSAMYLCASSRTGSGNTIYFGEGSWLTVV.

The chain is built from TRBV5-1 and TRBJ2-3, with D hard to call. This CDR3 contains 14 residues. CDR1 is SGHRS, CDR2 YFSETQ, per germline. V shed 2 bases and J shed 2 bases, with 9 bases lying between them. CDR3 DNA: TGCGCCAGCAGCTTCGTTTCTTCCACAGATACGCAGTATTTT. Amino acids: CASSFVSSTDTQYF.

This clone was detected a few times. V and J are TRBV7-2 and TRBJ1-5; no firm D call. V lost 5 bases and J lost 3, with 11 bases in between. CDR1 and CDR2 from the germline V gene are SGHTA and FQGNSA. This CDR3 is built from 14 residues. Here the CDR3 reads CASSLTALNQPQHF. CDR3 DNA sequence: TGTGCCAGCAGCCTAACAGCTCTCAATCAGCCCCAGCATTTT.

The chain couples TRBV5-4 to TRBJ2-2; 11 bases are shared with TRBD1. Germline loops: CDR1 SGHNT, CDR2 YYREEE (reference sequence). V lost 5 bases to trimming and J lost 7 bases; unmatched junction nucleotides: 7. The length of the CDR3 is 15 residues. For the CDR3, the DNA is TGTGCCAGCAGAACGGACAGGGGGCAATACGGGGAGCTGTTTTTT. Protein: CASRTDRGQYGELFF.

V and J are TRBV7-2 and TRBJ1-6; 8 bases agree with TRBD1. The germline gives CDR1 SGHTA, CDR2 FQGNSA. The CDR3 sequence is 14 residues long. Germline trimming cut 5 bases from V and 7 bases from J; bases unmatched to any gene: 4. The CDR3 region has the DNA TGTGCCAGCAGCCCCGGACAGGGAAATTCACCCCTCCACTTT. Protein sequence: CASSPGQGNSPLHF.

V usage is TRBV2 and J usage is TRBJ2-2; possibly TRBD1 for D (7 bases). With 4 bases removed from V and 5 bases from J, the gap between germline ends came to 14 bases. The V gene's germline CDR1 is SNHLY and CDR2 FYNNEI. The CDR3 is made up of 15 amino acids. The CDR3: CASSVRQGGTGELFF. The CDR3 DNA reads as TGTGCCAGCAGTGTCCGGCAGGGGGGTACCGGGGAGCTGTTTTTT.

This chain joins TRBV5-1 and TRBJ2-3; D unresolved. Germline lookup yields CDR1 SGHRS and CDR2 YFSETQ. The germline V and J ends were trimmed by 2 bases and 2 bases, with 9 bases remaining between them. The CDR3 contains 14 residues. The CDR3 DNA is TGCGCCAGCAGCTTCTACTCACCCACAGATACGCAGTATTTT. Its translation is CASSFYSPTDTQYF.

The gene calls are TRBV5-4 and TRBJ2-3; TRBD2 is a possible D gene (6 bases). The CDR3 runs 16 residues. V dropped 4 bases and J dropped 1 base, with 16 bases sitting between them. Germline V gene lookup returns CDR1 SGHNT and CDR2 YYREEE (reference sequence). CDR3 loop: CASSLMGDSRTDTQYF. For the CDR3, the DNA is TGTGCCAGCAGCCTAATGGGGGACTCGCGCACAGATACGCAGTATTTT.

The chain has TRBV5-6 and TRBJ1-1; D is unclear. Trimming removed 2 bases from V and 6 bases from J, with 5 bases in between. This CDR3 region has 11 residues. CDR1 and CDR2 (germline): SGHDT, YYEEEE. CDR3 in amino acids: CASSFSSEAFF. For the CDR3, the DNA is TGTGCCAGCAGCTTTTCCTCTGAAGCTTTCTTT.

The chain combines TRBV7-8 with TRBJ2-3; tentative D call: TRBD1 (5 bases). The V gene lost 1 base and the J gene lost 4 bases, with 15 bases spanning the gap. The germline gives CDR1 SGHVS, CDR2 FQNEAQ. This CDR3 is built from 16 residues. In DNA form, the CDR3 reads TGTGCCAGCAGCTTAGAACGGGTGGGGCTCCCAGATACGCAGTATTTT. It translates to CASSLERVGLPDTQYF.

The CDR3 sequence: CASSPPVTGREQFF. As DNA, the CDR3 is TGTGCCAGCAGCCCACCCGTTACAGGGCGTGAGCAGTTCTTC. The chain joins TRBV7-8 to TRBJ2-1; a possible D gene is TRBD1 (6 bases). V lost 5 bases to trimming and J lost 9 bases, with 17 bases between them. CDR3 size: 14 residues. Looked up from germline, CDR1 is SGHVS and CDR2 is FQNEAQ.

V and J are TRBV7-2 and TRBJ2-7; no clear D gene. With 4 bases removed from V and 6 bases from J, the gap between germline ends came to 7 bases. Germline assignment: CDR1 SGHTA and CDR2 FQGNSA. The length of the CDR3 is 11 residues. For the CDR3, the DNA is TGTGCCAGCAGCTCCCCCCGCGAGCAGTACTTC. It is translated as CASSSPREQYF. The whole variable domain, filled in from reference TRBV7-2 and TRBJ2-7, reads GAGVSQSPSNKVTEKGKDVELRCDPISGHTALYWYRQSLGQGLEFLIYFQGNSAPDKSGLPSDRFSAERTGGSVSTLTIQRTQQEDSAVYLCASSSPREQYFGPGTRLTVT.

The chain employs TRBV7-2 and TRBJ1-1; possible D gene TRBD1, 6 bases. The germline CDR1 and CDR2 sequences are SGHTA and FQGNSA. CDR3 length: 13 amino acids. Trimming cost V 6 bases and J 4 bases, with 12 bases left between them. CDR3: CASRTGRATEAFF. The CDR3 DNA reads TGTGCCAGCAGAACAGGGAGGGCCACTGAAGCTTTCTTT.

The chain is built from TRBV5-4 and TRBJ1-1; D may be TRBD1 (6 bases). The germline V and J ends were trimmed by 6 bases and 2 bases, with 17 bases remaining between them. CDR1 SGHNT and CDR2 YYREEE come from the germline V gene (reference sequence). This CDR3 comprises 15 residues. The chain's CDR3 is CASTPPQGENTEAFF. The CDR3 bases are TGTGCCAGCACACCACCACAGGGCGAAAACACTGAAGCTTTCTTT.

The genes are TRBV12-5 and TRBJ2-2, with a tentative D call TRBD2 (5 bases). There are 17 residues in the CDR3. The germline CDR1 and CDR2 sequences are LGHNT and FRNRAP. V was cut by 0 bases and J by 1 base, with 12 bases left in between. This chain's CDR3 is CASGLVLGQLNTGELFF. The CDR3 coding sequence is TGTGCTAGTGGTTTGGTACTAGGGCAGCTGAACACCGGGGAGCTGTTTTTT. The full variable domain, with the rest looked up from reference TRBV12-5 and TRBJ2-2, is DARVTQTPRHKVTEMGQEVTMRCQPILGHNTVFWYRQTMMQGLELLAYFRNRAPLDDSGMPKDRFSAEMPDATLATLKIQPSEPRDSAVYFCASGLVLGQLNTGELFFGEGSRLTVL.

V usage is TRBV5-1 and J usage is TRBJ1-5, with 8 bases matching TRBD1. CDR1 is SGHRS, CDR2 YFSETQ, per germline. V lost 4 bases to trimming and J lost 5 bases; unmatched junction nucleotides: 2. The CDR3 runs to 13 residues. The CDR3 reads CASSAQGDQPQHF. The CDR3 DNA is TGCGCCAGCAGCGCACAGGGGGATCAGCCCCAGCATTTT.

V gene TRBV29-1 combines with J gene TRBJ2-7, with 10 bases that match TRBD1. The V and J ends lost 1 base and 0 bases, in that order; junction bases with no gene match: 6. This CDR3 contains 16 residues. Germline CDR1 SQVTM, CDR2 ANQGSEA. The CDR3 DNA reads TGCAGCGTTGAAGGGGGGGGACAGGGGTCCTCCTACGAGCAGTACTTC. It encodes CSVEGGGQGSSYEQYF.